The TCR beta chain described here comes from a study of CD8+CD57+ T cells in acquired aplastic anemia. Study as a whole: Sorted CD4+ and CD8+ cell DNA averaged 3.2 ug. Points from the study as a whole: Patients showed no significant difference from controls in CD8+ Simpson's diversity.

Flow cytometry had shown expanded CD8+CD57+ cells in the patients chosen for sequencing. Among the patients, all had severe acquired aplastic anemia. The V segment lost 1 base and the J segment 6 bases; nucleotides outside the gene matches: 1. In germline, CDR1 is MGHRA, CDR2 YSYEKL. This CDR3 is built from 14 residues. It was genomic DNA that served as the template for profiling TCR beta VDJ and CDR3. TCRdb independently ran MiXCR on the reads; one entry per CDR3 protein. The data show 160,000 or so distinct CDR3 sequences, 40% to 55% seen once. Turning to this clonotype: What it binds is unknown.

Sequencing was done on a sample of sorted CD4+, CD8+, or CD8+CD57+ T cells (not recorded which) from PBMCs. The chain carries TRBV4-1 and TRBJ2-2, with 8 positions matching TRBD2. The clonotype was recovered from a human donor with aplastic anemia. CDR3 nucleotides: TGCGCCAGCAGCCAAGCGGGAGGGGCCGGGGAGCTGTTTTTT. Translation gives CASSQAGGAGELFF.